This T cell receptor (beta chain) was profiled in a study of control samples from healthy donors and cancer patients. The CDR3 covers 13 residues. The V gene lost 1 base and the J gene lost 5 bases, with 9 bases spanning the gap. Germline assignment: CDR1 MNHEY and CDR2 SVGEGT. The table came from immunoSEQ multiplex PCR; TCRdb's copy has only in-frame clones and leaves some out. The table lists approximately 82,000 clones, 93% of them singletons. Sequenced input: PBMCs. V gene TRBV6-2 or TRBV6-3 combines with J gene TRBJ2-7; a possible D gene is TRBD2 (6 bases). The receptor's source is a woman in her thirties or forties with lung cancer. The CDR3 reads CASSYWGVNEQYF. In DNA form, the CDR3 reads TGTGCCAGCAGTTACTGGGGGGTAAACGAGCAGTACTTC.